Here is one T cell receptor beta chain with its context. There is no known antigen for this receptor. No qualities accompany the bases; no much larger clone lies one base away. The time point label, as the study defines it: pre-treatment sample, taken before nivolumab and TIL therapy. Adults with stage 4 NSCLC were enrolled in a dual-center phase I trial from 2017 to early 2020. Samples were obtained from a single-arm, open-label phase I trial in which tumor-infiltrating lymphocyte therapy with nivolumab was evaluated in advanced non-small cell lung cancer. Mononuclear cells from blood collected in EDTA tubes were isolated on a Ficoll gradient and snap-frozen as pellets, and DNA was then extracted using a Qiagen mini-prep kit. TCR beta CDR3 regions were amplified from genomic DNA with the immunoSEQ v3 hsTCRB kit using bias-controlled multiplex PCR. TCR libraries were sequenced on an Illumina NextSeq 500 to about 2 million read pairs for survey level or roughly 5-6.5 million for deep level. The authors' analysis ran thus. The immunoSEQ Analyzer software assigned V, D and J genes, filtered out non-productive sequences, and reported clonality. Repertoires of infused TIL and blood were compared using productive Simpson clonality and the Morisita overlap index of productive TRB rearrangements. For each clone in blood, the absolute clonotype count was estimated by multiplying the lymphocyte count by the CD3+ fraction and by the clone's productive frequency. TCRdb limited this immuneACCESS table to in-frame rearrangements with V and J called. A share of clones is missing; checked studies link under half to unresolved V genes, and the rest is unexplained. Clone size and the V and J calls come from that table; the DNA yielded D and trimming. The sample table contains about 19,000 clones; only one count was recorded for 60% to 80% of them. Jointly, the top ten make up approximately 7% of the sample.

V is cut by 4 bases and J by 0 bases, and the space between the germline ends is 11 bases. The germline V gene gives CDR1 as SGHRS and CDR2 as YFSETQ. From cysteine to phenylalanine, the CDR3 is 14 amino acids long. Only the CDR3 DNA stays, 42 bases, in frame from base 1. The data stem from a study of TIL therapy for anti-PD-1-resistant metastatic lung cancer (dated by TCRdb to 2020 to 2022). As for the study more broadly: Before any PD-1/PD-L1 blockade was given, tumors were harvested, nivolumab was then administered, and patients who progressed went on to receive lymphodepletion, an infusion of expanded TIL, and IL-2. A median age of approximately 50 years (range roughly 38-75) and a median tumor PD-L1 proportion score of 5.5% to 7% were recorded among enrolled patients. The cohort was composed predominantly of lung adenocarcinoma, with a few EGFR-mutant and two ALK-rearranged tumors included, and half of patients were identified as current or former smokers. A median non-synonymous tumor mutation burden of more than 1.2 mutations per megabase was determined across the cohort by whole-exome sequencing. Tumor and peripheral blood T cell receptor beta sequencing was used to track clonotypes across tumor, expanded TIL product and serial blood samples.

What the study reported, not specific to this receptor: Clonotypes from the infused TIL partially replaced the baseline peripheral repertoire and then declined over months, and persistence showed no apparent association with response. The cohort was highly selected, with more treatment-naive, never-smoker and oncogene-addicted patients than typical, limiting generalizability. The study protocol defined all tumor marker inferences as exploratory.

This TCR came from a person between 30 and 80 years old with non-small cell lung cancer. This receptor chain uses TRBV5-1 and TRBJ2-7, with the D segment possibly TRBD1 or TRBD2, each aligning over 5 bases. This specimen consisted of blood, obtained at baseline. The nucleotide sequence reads TGCGCCAGCAGCCCGGGACGGAGCTCCTACGAGCAGTACTTC. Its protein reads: CASSPGRSSYEQYF.